Each of the 24 T cell receptor beta chains below was sequenced from the same sample in a study of early stage breast cancer tumors. Sequencing used immunoSEQ multiplex PCR; TCRdb keeps in-frame clones, though not all of them. The sample has about 50,000 clones, about 77% seen once. Material: blood. These receptors originate from a person in their 40s with breast cancer.

In DNA form, the CDR3 reads TGTGCCAGCAGTTACACAGGGGCCATAGCTAACTATGGCTACACCTTC. This sequence encodes CASSYTGAIANYGYTF. The J gene is TRBJ1-2, the V gene TRBV6-6, with 7 bases lining up with TRBD1. The germline gives CDR1 MNHNY, CDR2 SVGAGI (reference sequence). The trim removed 2 bases at V and 0 bases at J, leaving 6 bases unmatched. This CDR3 region has 16 residues.

This clone was found a few times. V and J are TRBV30 and TRBJ1-1, with D possibly TRBD1 on 5 matching bases. Germline V gene lookup returns CDR1 GTSNPN and CDR2 SVGIG (reference sequence). This CDR3 spans 15 amino acids. V lost 0 bases and J lost 6, with 17 bases in between. This CDR3 reads CAWSVYSGGRAEAFF. The CDR3 region has the DNA TGTGCCTGGAGTGTATATAGTGGGGGTCGGGCTGAAGCTTTCTTT. Variable domain in full (rest from reference TRBV30 and TRBJ1-1): SQTIHQWPATLVQPVGSPLSLECTVEGTSNPNLYWYRQAAGRGLQLLFYSVGIGQISSEVPQNLSASRPQDRQFILSSKKLLLSDSGFYLCAWSVYSGGRAEAFFGQGTRLTVV.

The chain employs TRBV21-1 and TRBJ1-2; the table names TRBD1, a call not compared with the DNA. TRBV21-1 is recorded as a pseudogene. CDR3 length equals 13 residues. CDR3 residues: CASSNGQGVGYTF. CDR3 nucleotides: TGTGCCAGCAGCAACGGACAGGGGGTGGGCTACACCTTC.

This clone appeared once. The chain recombines TRBV19 with TRBJ2-7, with 11 bases fitting TRBD2. The CDR3 is made up of 14 amino acids. J was trimmed by 3 bases and V by 5 bases; bases with no gene match: 3. Germline V gene sequence: CDR1 LNHDA, CDR2 SQIVND (reference sequence). The CDR3 loop is CASSDLAGGYEQYF. CDR3 coding DNA: TGTGCCAGTAGTGATCTAGCGGGGGGCTACGAGCAGTACTTC.

The rearrangement joins TRBV18 to TRBJ2-1; 8 positions agree with TRBD1. This CDR3 contains 16 residues. The germline gives CDR1 KGHSH, CDR2 LQKENI. J was trimmed by 5 bases and V by 2 bases; bases with no gene match: 8. The CDR3 protein is CASSPFSGGADNEQFF. The DNA for the CDR3 is TGTGCCAGCTCACCATTCTCAGGGGGCGCGGACAATGAGCAGTTCTTC.

This rearrangement joins TRBV19 to TRBJ1-2; TRBD1 aligns across 9 bases. The V gene end was trimmed by 5 bases and the J gene end by 5 bases; junction bases not matched to a gene: 3. Germline V gene lookup returns CDR1 LNHDA and CDR2 SQIVND (reference sequence). CDR3 size: 13 residues. The CDR3 here is CASSRDRAYGYTF. The CDR3 nucleotides are TGTGCCAGTAGTCGGGACAGGGCTTATGGCTACACCTTC.

This rearrangement joins TRBV4-1 to TRBJ1-3, with D tentatively TRBD1 (6 bases). Per the germline V gene, CDR1 is MGHRA and CDR2 is YSYEKL. The V end lost 4 bases, the J end lost 1 base, and 26 bases lay between the germline ends. This CDR3 is built from 20 residues. The CDR3 reads CASSRGPASLGTMSGNTIYF. The DNA for the CDR3 is TGCGCCAGCAGCCGGGGGCCGGCTAGTCTGGGGACGATGTCTGGAAACACCATATATTTT.

This clone occurred once. The rearrangement uses TRBV7-8 and TRBJ1-2; 9 bases map to TRBD1. Germline CDR1 SGHVS, CDR2 FQNEAQ. The J segment lost 2 bases and the V segment lost 4 bases, leaving 2 bases of the junction unmatched. The CDR3 is 14 amino acids. The CDR3 nucleotides read TGTGCCAGCAGCTCCGGGACAGGGAACTATGGCTACACCTTC. Amino acids: CASSSGTGNYGYTF. The full variable domain, with the rest looked up from reference TRBV7-8 and TRBJ1-2, is GAGVSQSPRYKVAKRGQDVALRCDPISGHVSLFWYQQALGQGPEFLTYFQNEAQLDKSGLPSDRFFAERPEGSVSTLKIQRTQQEDSAVYLCASSSGTGNYGYTFGSGTRLTVV.

The genes are TRBV2 and TRBJ2-7; TRBD2 is a possible D gene (6 bases). Germline assignment: CDR1 SNHLY and CDR2 FYNNEI. This CDR3 has 13 residues. V was clipped by 3 bases and J by 3 bases, with 9 bases between them. CDR3 loop: CASSDPGVYEQYF. CDR3 bases: TGTGCCAGCAGTGATCCGGGGGTCTACGAGCAGTACTTC.

This chain connects TRBV11-2 to TRBJ1-2, with D possibly matching TRBD1 (6 bases). The CDR3 is made up of 16 amino acids. Germline loops: CDR1 SGHAT, CDR2 FQNNGV. Deletions cut 2 bases from V and 0 bases from J, with 13 bases between. CDR3 DNA sequence: TGTGCCAGCAGCTTAATGTGGGGACATACTAACTATGGCTACACCTTC. Its protein is CASSLMWGHTNYGYTF. Together with reference TRBV11-2 and TRBJ1-2, the CDR3 gives the full variable domain: EAGVAQSPRYKIIEKRQSVAFWCNPISGHATLYWYQQILGQGPKLLIQFQNNGVVDDSQLPKDRFSAERLKGVDSTLKIQPAKLEDSAVYLCASSLMWGHTNYGYTFGSGTRLTVV.

This clone was picked up a small number of times. The rearrangement uses TRBV7-9 and TRBJ2-1; no clear D. V was clipped by 4 bases and J by 11 bases, with 12 bases between them. Germline CDR1 is SEHNR and CDR2 is FQNEAQ (reference sequence). The CDR3 sequence is 12 residues long. The CDR3 region has the DNA TGTGCCAGCAGCTCCCGGTATAACCAGCAGTTCTTC. This encodes CASSSRYNQQFF. Together with reference TRBV7-9 and TRBJ2-1, the CDR3 gives the full variable domain: DTGVSQNPRHKITKRGQNVTFRCDPISEHNRLYWYRQTLGQGPEFLTYFQNEAQLEKSRLLSDRFSAERPKGSFSTLEIQRTEQGDSAMYLCASSSRYNQQFFGPGTRLTVL.

This chain connects TRBV21-1 to TRBJ1-1. TRBV21-1 is deemed a pseudogene. The CDR3 extends over 16 amino acids. In DNA, the CDR3 is TGTGCCAGCAGCAAAGGGGGAGGTCTCCTGGACACTGAAGCTTTCTTT. It codes for CASSKGGGLLDTEAFF.

This chain links TRBV6-6 with TRBJ2-1; D perhaps matches TRBD1 (6 bases). CDR3 size: 13 residues. Trimming pared 4 bases from V and 7 bases from J, leaving 11 bases between. Germline V lookup: CDR1 MNHNY, CDR2 SVGAGI (reference sequence). Here the CDR3 reads CASSFRGWNEQFF. In DNA form, the CDR3 reads TGTGCCAGCAGTTTCAGGGGATGGAATGAGCAGTTCTTC.

This clone was seen a handful of times. CDR3: CASTHPGLMNTEAFF. The DNA for the CDR3 is TGCGCCAGCACCCATCCGGGACTAATGAACACTGAAGCTTTCTTT. The V and J genes are TRBV4-1 and TRBJ1-1, with D tentatively TRBD1 (5 bases). The CDR3 covers 15 residues. Germline values: CDR1 MGHRA, CDR2 YSYEKL. The V gene lost 7 bases and the J gene lost 0 bases, with 15 bases spanning the gap.

V usage is TRBV11-1 and J usage is TRBJ2-2; 7 bases are a match to TRBD1. The CDR3 sequence is 16 residues long. V trimming: 5 bases; J trimming: 4 bases; junction bases outside the gene matches: 10. Germline V CDR1 and CDR2: SGHAT, FQDESV (reference sequence). In nucleotides, the CDR3 is TGTGCCAGCAGCCCTACGGGACAGAGAGTCACCGGGGAGCTGTTTTTT. This translates into CASSPTGQRVTGELFF. Filled out from reference TRBV11-1 and TRBJ2-2, the complete variable domain reads EAEVAQSPRYKITEKSQAVAFWCDPISGHATLYWYRQILGQGPELLVQFQDESVVDDSQLPKDRFSAERLKGVDSTLKIQPAELGDSAMYLCASSPTGQRVTGELFFGEGSRLTVL.

V gene TRBV19 combines with J gene TRBJ1-2; no reliable D call. The CDR3 consists of 15 residues. V was pared by 6 bases and J by 0 bases, with 14 bases between. Per the germline V gene, CDR1 is LNHDA and CDR2 is SQIVND (reference sequence). The DNA for the CDR3 is TGTGCCAGTAGAGAGAACAGATACCCTAACTATGGCTACACCTTC. Translated: CASRENRYPNYGYTF.

CDR3 in amino acids: CASSLSLTGITDTQYF. The CDR3 nucleotides read TGTGCCAGCAGCTTAAGTCTGACAGGGATCACAGATACGCAGTATTTT. The chain joins TRBV7-8 to TRBJ2-3; 7 bases align to TRBD1. Germline CDR1 SGHVS, CDR2 FQNEAQ. Trimming cost V 2 bases and J 2 bases; bases outside gene matches: 7. This CDR3 has 16 residues.

This clone has just a few counts. The genes are TRBV19 and TRBJ1-5; D not resolved. Between the trimmed V and J ends, which lost 7 bases and 0 bases, there was a span of 10 bases. Per germline, CDR1 LNHDA and CDR2 SQIVND (reference sequence). The CDR3 consists of 14 residues. The CDR3 DNA reads TGTGCCAGTAACTCGGCATATAGCAATCAGCCCCAGCATTTT. Translating gives CASNSAYSNQPQHF.

This clone was seen once. V usage is TRBV5-6 and J usage is TRBJ1-2; 7 bases are a match to TRBD1. This CDR3 contains 15 residues. The germline V gene encodes CDR1 SGHDT and CDR2 YYEEEE. V shed 3 bases, J shed 6 bases, and the junction held 11 bases outside the gene matches. This CDR3 reads CASSWRTGGLDGYTF. The CDR3 nucleotides are TGTGCCAGCAGCTGGCGGACAGGCGGTTTGGATGGCTACACCTTC.

This rearrangement joins TRBV7-9 to TRBJ2-4, with 7 bases identical to TRBD2. The length of the CDR3 is 14 residues. Trimming at V came to 6 bases and at J to 7 bases, leaving 9 bases not matched to a gene. The germline V gene encodes CDR1 SEHNR and CDR2 FQNEAQ (reference sequence). CDR3 amino acids: CASRREGTPNIQYF. The CDR3 coding sequence is TGTGCCAGCAGGAGGGAGGGGACTCCTAACATTCAGTACTTC.

In DNA, the CDR3 is TGTGCCAGCAGCCCCCCATCCGGGAAAAGGACCCAGTACTTC. Its translation: CASSPPSGKRTQYF. This chain uses TRBV5-5 with TRBJ2-5; possibly TRBD2 for D (5 bases). Trimming removed 4 bases at V and 7 bases at J, with 17 bases between. This CDR3 is 14 amino acids long. Germline V CDR1 and CDR2: SGHKS, YYEKEE (reference sequence).

This chain links TRBV10-3 with TRBJ2-2; D not certain. In germline, CDR1 is ENHRY, CDR2 SYGVKD. V lost 0 bases, J lost 4 bases, and 3 bases lay in between. The CDR3 is 13 amino acids. The CDR3 spells CAISESRTGELFF. CDR3 DNA sequence: TGTGCCATCAGTGAGTCGCGCACCGGGGAGCTGTTTTTT.

This clone was found once. The chain employs TRBV10-3 and TRBJ2-3, with a tentative D call TRBD1 (6 bases). The CDR3 spans 11 residues. V was cut by 10 bases and J by 4 bases, with 9 bases left in between. Germline V gene data show CDR1 as ENHRY and CDR2 as SYGVKD. The CDR3 nucleotides are TGTGCCAGTTCAGGGGCAGATACGCAGTATTTT. This gives the protein CASSGADTQYF.

The chain couples TRBV7-3 to TRBJ2-1, with 9 bases lining up with TRBD2. V shed 2 bases and J 1 base; nucleotides not matched to a gene: 21. Germline loops: CDR1 SGHTA, CDR2 FQGTGA. CDR3 length: 22 residues. CDR3 in DNA: TGTGCCAGCAGCTTAGGTAGAGCGGGAGGCAAGCTCGACCGCCTATCCTACAATGAGCAGTTCTTC. This sequence encodes CASSLGRAGGKLDRLSYNEQFF.